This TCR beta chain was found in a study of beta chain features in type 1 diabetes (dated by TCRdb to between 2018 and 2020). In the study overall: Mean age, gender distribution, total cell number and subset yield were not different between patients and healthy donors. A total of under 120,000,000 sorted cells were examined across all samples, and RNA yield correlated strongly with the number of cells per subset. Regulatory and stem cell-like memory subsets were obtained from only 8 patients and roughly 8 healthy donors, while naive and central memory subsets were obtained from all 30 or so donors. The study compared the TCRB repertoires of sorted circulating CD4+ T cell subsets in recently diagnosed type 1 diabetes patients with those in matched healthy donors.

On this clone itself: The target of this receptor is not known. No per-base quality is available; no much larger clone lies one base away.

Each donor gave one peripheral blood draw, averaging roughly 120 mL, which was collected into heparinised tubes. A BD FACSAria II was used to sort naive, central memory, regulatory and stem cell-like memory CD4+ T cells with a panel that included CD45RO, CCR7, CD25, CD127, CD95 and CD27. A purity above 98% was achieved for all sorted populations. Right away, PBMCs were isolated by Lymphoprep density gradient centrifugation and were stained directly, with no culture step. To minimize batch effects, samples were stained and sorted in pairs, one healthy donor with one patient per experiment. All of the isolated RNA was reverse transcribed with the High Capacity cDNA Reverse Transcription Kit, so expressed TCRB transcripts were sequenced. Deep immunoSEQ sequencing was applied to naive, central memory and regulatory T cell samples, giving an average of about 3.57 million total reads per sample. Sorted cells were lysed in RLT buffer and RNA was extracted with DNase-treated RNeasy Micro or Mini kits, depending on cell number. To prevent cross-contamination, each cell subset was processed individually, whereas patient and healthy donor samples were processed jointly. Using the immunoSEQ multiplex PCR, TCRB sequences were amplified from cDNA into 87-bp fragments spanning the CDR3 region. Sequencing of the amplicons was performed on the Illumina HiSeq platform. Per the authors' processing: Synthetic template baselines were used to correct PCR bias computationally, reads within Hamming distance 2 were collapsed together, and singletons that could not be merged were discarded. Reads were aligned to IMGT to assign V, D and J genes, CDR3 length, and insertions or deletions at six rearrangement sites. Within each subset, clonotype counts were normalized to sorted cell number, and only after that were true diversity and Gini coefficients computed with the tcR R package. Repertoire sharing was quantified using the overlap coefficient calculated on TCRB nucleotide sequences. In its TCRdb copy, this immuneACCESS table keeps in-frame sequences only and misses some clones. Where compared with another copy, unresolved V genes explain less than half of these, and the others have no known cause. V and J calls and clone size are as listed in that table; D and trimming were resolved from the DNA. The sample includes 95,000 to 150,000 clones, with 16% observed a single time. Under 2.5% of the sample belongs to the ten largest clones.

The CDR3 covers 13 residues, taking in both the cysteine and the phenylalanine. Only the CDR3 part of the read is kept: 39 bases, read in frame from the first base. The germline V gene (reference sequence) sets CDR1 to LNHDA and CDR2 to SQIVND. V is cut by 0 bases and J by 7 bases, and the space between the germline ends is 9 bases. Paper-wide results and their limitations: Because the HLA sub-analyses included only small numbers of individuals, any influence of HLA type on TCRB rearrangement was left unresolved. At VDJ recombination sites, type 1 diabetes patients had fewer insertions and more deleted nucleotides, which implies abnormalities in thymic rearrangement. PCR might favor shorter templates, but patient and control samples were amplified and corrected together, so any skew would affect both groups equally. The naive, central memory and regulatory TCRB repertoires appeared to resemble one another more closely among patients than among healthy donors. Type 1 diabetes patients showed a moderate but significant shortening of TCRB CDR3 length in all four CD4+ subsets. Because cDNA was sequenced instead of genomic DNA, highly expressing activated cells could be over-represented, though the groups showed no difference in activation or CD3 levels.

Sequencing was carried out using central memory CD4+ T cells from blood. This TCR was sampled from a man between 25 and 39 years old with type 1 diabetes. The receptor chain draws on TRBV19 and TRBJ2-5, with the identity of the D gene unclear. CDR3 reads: CASSIDISGTQYF. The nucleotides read TGTGCCAGTAGTATAGACATCTCGGGGACCCAGTACTTC.